The clone carrying this TCR beta chain was seen at least ten times. The entry originates in a study of T-cell reconstitution after alpha-beta-depleted transplantation in children. TCRbeta library construction was performed incorporating unique molecular identifiers. TCRdb reprocessed the PCR reads with MiXCR, giving one entry per CDR3 protein. The table lists around 96,000 distinct CDR3 sequences, 9% to 15% of them singletons. This CDR3 region has 17 residues. Germline V lookup: CDR1 MNHEY, CDR2 SVGAGI. The ends lost 4 bases at V and 5 bases at J; junction bases unmatched: 12. Here the sequenced sample was PBMCs from the stem cell graft donor, taken from the stem cell graft. The TCR sequence derives from a human donor who donated a stem cell graft to a child with inherited bone marrow failure. V is TRBV6-5 and J is TRBJ2-2; 8 bases are a match to TRBD1. The CDR3 bases are TGTGCCAGCAGTTCAACCGGGACAGGATTTAGGACCGGGGAGCTGTTTTTT. This sequence encodes CASSSTGTGFRTGELFF.